The present T cell receptor (beta chain) was sequenced within a study of cytomegalovirus exposure and HLA in healthy donors. About the research overall: A data release that came early held some 79 million unique TCRs from HLA-typed donors.

Study results and limitations: In vitro data verified a few CMV-associated chains as specific for CMV antigens. According to a later analysis, most TCR beta chains associated with CMV appeared HLA-restricted.

PCR involved 60 Vbeta and 13 Jbeta primers. The authors' processing: In a later analysis, 80 million or so unique TCR beta chains included roughly 11 million shared by two or more donors. Generated by immunoSEQ multiplex PCR, the TCRdb table keeps only in-frame clones and is missing some. V, J and clone size derive from that table, while D and trimming were established from the DNA sequence. The repertoire consists of approximately 72,000 clones, with over 70% occurring once and the leading ten covering around 5.1%. This CDR3 comprises 12 residues. In germline, CDR1 is MNHEY, CDR2 SVGAGI. The J segment lost 5 bases and the V segment lost 6 bases, leaving 4 bases of the junction unmatched. This clone was counted between two and nine times. What it recognizes is unknown.

Sequencing used PBMCs. The V call is TRBV6-5, the J call TRBJ2-7, with 7 bases matching TRBD1. The TCR comes from a male donor in good health and CMV-seropositive. The CDR3 DNA reads as TGTGCCAGCAGGGGAGACAGGGACGAGCAGTACTTC. This encodes CASRGDRDEQYF.